Below, 23 T cell receptor beta chains from the same sample are listed, as sequenced in a study of CD8 T cell repertoires and HIV-1 epitope variants (dated by TCRdb to 2019 to 2021). Library prep was done by the immunoSEQ multiplex PCR assay. Held by TCRdb, this immuneACCESS table contains in-frame sequences only and omits some clones. Under half of the omission traces to an unresolved V gene where checked; the cause of the rest is unknown. The table for this sample lists tens of thousands of clones; approximately 70% of them were counted only once. More than 25% of the sample is in the top ten clones. Material: uncultured baseline CD8+ T cells from peripheral blood mononuclear cells (PBMCs). Every receptor here comes from a male donor with HIV.

The chain combines TRBV2 with TRBJ2-7; TRBD1 aligns across 8 bases. Germline loops: CDR1 SNHLY, CDR2 FYNNEI. This CDR3 has 15 amino acids. Germline trimming cut 4 bases from V and 3 bases from J; bases unmatched to any gene: 8. The CDR3 DNA is TGTGCCAGCAGTGTTTACGGACAGGGAATCTACGAGCAGTACTTC. This encodes CASSVYGQGIYEQYF.

The chain combines TRBV7-6 with TRBJ2-2, with 11 nucleotides matching TRBD2. V lost 1 base, J lost 5 bases, and 0 bases stayed unmatched. The germline CDR1 and CDR2 sequences are SGHVS and FNYEAQ. CDR3 length: 15 amino acids. The CDR3, as DNA: TGTGCCAGCAGCTTAGGGACTAGCGGGACCGGGGAGCTGTTTTTT. This sequence encodes CASSLGTSGTGELFF. Filled out from reference TRBV7-6 and TRBJ2-2, the complete variable domain reads GAGVSQSPRYKVTKRGQDVALRCDPISGHVSLYWYRQALGQGPEFLTYFNYEAQQDKSGLPNDRFSAERPEGSISTLTIQRTEQRDSAMYRCASSLGTSGTGELFFGEGSRLTVL.

The chain's CDR3 is CASSPQGRGADTQYF. The CDR3 DNA sequence: TGTGCCAGCAGCCCACAGGGGCGGGGAGCAGATACGCAGTATTTT. The rearrangement links TRBV7-2 to TRBJ2-3, with D perhaps TRBD1 (7 bases). V was clipped by 5 bases and J by 4 bases, with 16 bases between them. Per the germline V gene, CDR1 is SGHTA and CDR2 is FQGNSA. The CDR3 is 15 amino acids.

The CDR3 reads CASSLLQGRGYTF. For the CDR3, the DNA is TGTGCCAGCAGTTTATTGCAGGGCAGGGGCTACACCTTC. The rearrangement joins TRBV28 to TRBJ1-2, with a weak D call TRBD1 (5 bases). V dropped 1 base and J dropped 8 bases, with 11 bases sitting between them. The CDR3 runs to 13 residues. CDR1 is MDHEN and CDR2 is SYDVKM in the germline V gene.

This rearrangement joins TRBV19 to TRBJ2-1, with D possibly TRBD2 on 5 matching bases. The germline V and J ends were trimmed by 4 bases and 4 bases, with 17 bases remaining between them. Germline lookup yields CDR1 LNHDA and CDR2 SQIVND (reference sequence). The CDR3 covers 16 residues. CDR3 DNA: TGTGCCAGTAGTAGGGTCAGAGTCACTAGTTACAATGAGCAGTTCTTC. It translates to CASSRVRVTSYNEQFF.

This clone was picked up one time. The CDR3 nucleotides are TGTGCCAGCAGCTTACCCGGCCGGAACACTGAAGCTTTCTTT. It codes for CASSLPGRNTEAFF. The J gene is TRBJ1-1, the V gene TRBV13; D remains ambiguous. The CDR3 is made up of 14 amino acids. Germline CDR1 reads PRHDT; CDR2 reads FYEKMQ (reference sequence). The ends were cut back, 2 bases at V and 1 base at J, with 8 bases in the middle.

The chain carries TRBV7-4 and TRBJ2-6, with a tentative D call TRBD2 (5 bases). Germline V gene sequence: CDR1 SGHVT, CDR2 SQSDAQ. V lost 1 base to trimming and J lost 2 bases, with 9 bases between them. The CDR3 is 16 amino acids. In nucleotides, the CDR3 is TGTGCCAGCAGCTTAGATTTCGGGGCTGGGGCCAACGTCCTGACTTTC. The encoded protein is CASSLDFGAGANVLTF. Drawing the rest from reference TRBV7-4 and TRBJ2-6, the complete variable domain is GAGVSQSPRYKVAKRGRDVALRCDSISGHVTLYWYRQTLGQGSEVLTYSQSDAQRDKSGRPSGRFSAERPERSVSTLKIQRTEQGDSAVYLCASSLDFGAGANVLTFGAGSRLTVL.

This clone has only one observation. This CDR3 is also generated by other DNA sequences in the sample. The gene calls are TRBV5-1 and TRBJ1-4; D might be TRBD1 (5 bases). Germline values: CDR1 SGHRS, CDR2 YFSETQ. Trimming took off 0 bases at V and 6 bases at J, with 9 bases between the two ends. CDR3 length: 14 residues. CDR3 in amino acids: CASSLGGTDEKLFF. The CDR3 DNA reads TGCGCCAGCAGCTTGGGAGGGACGGATGAAAAACTGTTTTTT.

V and J are TRBV5-4 and TRBJ2-1; weak D call: TRBD1 (6 bases). Germline V CDR1 and CDR2: SGHNT, YYREEE (reference sequence). V was pared by 4 bases and J by 0 bases, with 11 bases between. This CDR3 is 15 amino acids long. The CDR3 region has the DNA TGTGCCAGCAGCCATGACAGGTTCTCCTACAATGAGCAGTTCTTC. Amino acid sequence: CASSHDRFSYNEQFF.

This clone was detected a few times. The V gene is TRBV7-8, the J gene TRBJ2-1; 13 bases are shared with TRBD2. The CDR3 is 17 residues long. CDR1 is SGHVS and CDR2 is FQNEAQ in the germline V gene. The trim removed 5 bases at V and 7 bases at J, leaving 11 bases unmatched. The CDR3 loop is CASSKGLAGAFGNEQFF. In DNA form, the CDR3 reads TGTGCCAGCAGCAAAGGACTAGCGGGGGCCTTCGGGAATGAGCAGTTCTTC.

The chain links TRBV7-2 to TRBJ2-5, with D possibly TRBD1 on 5 matching bases. The CDR3 runs to 14 residues. Deletions cut 1 base from V and 4 bases from J, with 10 bases between. CDR1 and CDR2 (germline): SGHTA, FQGNSA. CDR3 bases: TGTGCCAGCAGCTTAGGGGGCGGACGAGAGACCCAGTACTTC. This codes for CASSLGGGRETQYF.

This clone has a single count. The chain links TRBV28 to TRBJ1-3; TRBD1 agrees at 7 bases. The CDR3 covers 14 residues. Trimming cost V 6 bases and J 4 bases; bases outside gene matches: 6. Germline V lookup: CDR1 MDHEN, CDR2 SYDVKM. In DNA form, the CDR3 reads TGTGCCAGCAGCCACAGGGGACTCGGAAACACCATATATTTT. Translation: CASSHRGLGNTIYF. Looking up the rest from reference TRBV28 and TRBJ1-3 gives the full variable domain: DVKVTQSSRYLVKRTGEKVFLECVQDMDHENMFWYRQDPGLGLRLIYFSYDVKMKEKGDIPEGYSVSREKKERFSLILESASTNQTSMYLCASSHRGLGNTIYFGEGSWLTVV.

This clone was counted once. The chain couples TRBV18 to TRBJ2-6; 10 bases fit TRBD1. This CDR3 has 18 residues. J lost 0 bases, V lost 3 bases, and 5 bases had no gene match. Germline values: CDR1 KGHSH, CDR2 LQKENI. This chain's CDR3 is CASSPSGQGLSGANVLTF. CDR3 nucleotides: TGTGCCAGCTCACCGTCGGGACAGGGGCTCTCTGGGGCCAACGTCCTGACTTTC. Filled out from reference TRBV18 and TRBJ2-6, the complete variable domain reads NAGVMQNPRHLVRRRGQEARLRCSPMKGHSHVYWYRQLPEEGLKFMVYLQKENIIDESGMPKERFSAEFPKEGPSILRIQQVVRGDSAAYFCASSPSGQGLSGANVLTFGAGSRLTVL.

This clone is a singleton in its sample. This chain connects TRBV2 to TRBJ2-7, with 11 bases fitting TRBD2. The V and J ends lost 3 bases and 0 bases, in that order; junction bases with no gene match: 4. CDR1 and CDR2 from the germline V gene are SNHLY and FYNNEI. The CDR3 covers 16 residues. The CDR3, as DNA: TGTGCCAGCAGTGAGACTAGCGGGACCACCTCCTACGAGCAGTACTTC. This translates into CASSETSGTTSYEQYF.

The genes are TRBV6-5 and TRBJ2-1; D is uncertain. Germline CDR1 reads MNHEY; CDR2 reads SVGAGI. V dropped 0 bases and J dropped 10 bases, with 4 bases sitting between them. This CDR3 is 11 amino acids long. This CDR3 reads CASSYSGEQFF. DNA of the CDR3: TGTGCCAGCAGTTACTCGGGGGAGCAGTTCTTC.

This clone was found a few times. V and J are TRBV5-4 and TRBJ1-2; D is possibly TRBD1 (5 bases). The germline CDR1 and CDR2 sequences are SGHNT and YYREEE (reference sequence). CDR3 size: 11 residues. The V end lost 1 base, the J end lost 7 bases, and 5 bases lay between the germline ends. The DNA for the CDR3 is TGTGCCAGCAGCTTGCAGGGTGGCTACACCTTC. Translated: CASSLQGGYTF.

The V gene is TRBV6-4, the J gene TRBJ2-3; possibly TRBD2 for D (6 bases). V lost 5 bases and J lost 1, with 13 bases in between. Germline V gene data show CDR1 as MRHNA and CDR2 as SNTAGT. This CDR3 comprises 15 residues. The CDR3 here is CASSRGSGGTDTQYF. In DNA form, the CDR3 reads TGTGCCAGCAGTCGGGGTAGCGGCGGCACAGATACGCAGTATTTT.

The V and J genes are TRBV1 and TRBJ2-7; TRBD2, as called in the table, went unchecked against the DNA. TRBV1 is a pseudogene segment. The CDR3 runs 19 residues. CDR3 nucleotides: TGCACCAGCAGCCAAGATTCGATAGCGGGAGGGCCTATCTCCTACGAGCAGTACTTC. Protein: CTSSQDSIAGGPISYEQYF.

The chain uses TRBV7-8 and TRBJ2-1; 8 nucleotides match TRBD1. Germline trimming cut 5 bases from V and 1 base from J; bases unmatched to any gene: 1. The CDR3 consists of 14 residues. Per the germline V gene, CDR1 is SGHVS and CDR2 is FQNEAQ. CDR3 in DNA: TGTGCCAGCAGCCGACAGGGGTCCTACAATGAGCAGTTCTTC. Its translation is CASSRQGSYNEQFF.

Here the CDR3 DNA reads TGTGCCAGCAGGAGAAGCGGAGGCTATGGGGAGACCCAGTACTTC. It translates to CASRRSGGYGETQYF. This chain joins TRBV27 and TRBJ2-5; tentative D call: TRBD2 (5 bases). This CDR3 comprises 15 residues. Between the trimmed V and J ends, which lost 6 bases and 5 bases, there was a span of 19 bases. Per germline, CDR1 MNHEY and CDR2 SMNVEV (reference sequence).

The V and J genes are TRBV19 and TRBJ1-1, with D hard to call. Germline lookup yields CDR1 LNHDA and CDR2 SQIVND (reference sequence). V was clipped by 5 bases and J by 1 base, with 14 bases between them. The CDR3 spans 15 residues. The CDR3 region has the DNA TGTGCCAGTAGTCCTCAGGACGGGCCGAACACTGAAGCTTTCTTT. Translating it yields CASSPQDGPNTEAFF.

The V and J genes are TRBV2 and TRBJ1-4; tentative D call: TRBD1 (5 bases). Germline V gene data show CDR1 as SNHLY and CDR2 as FYNNEI. The CDR3 contains 14 residues. V dropped 7 bases and J dropped 8 bases, with 17 bases sitting between them. Here the CDR3 reads CASNRDGSDEKLFF. For the CDR3, the DNA is TGTGCCAGCAATAGGGACGGATCAGACGAAAAACTGTTTTTT.

This rearrangement joins TRBV27 to TRBJ1-1; TRBD1 matches at 7 bases. CDR3 length: 16 residues. Trimming took 4 bases from V and 1 from J; bases not matched to a gene: 9. The germline gives CDR1 MNHEY, CDR2 SMNVEV (reference sequence). CDR3 amino acids: CASSSLPRTGNTEAFF. CDR3 in DNA: TGTGCCAGCAGTTCCCTCCCTCGGACAGGGAACACTGAAGCTTTCTTT.